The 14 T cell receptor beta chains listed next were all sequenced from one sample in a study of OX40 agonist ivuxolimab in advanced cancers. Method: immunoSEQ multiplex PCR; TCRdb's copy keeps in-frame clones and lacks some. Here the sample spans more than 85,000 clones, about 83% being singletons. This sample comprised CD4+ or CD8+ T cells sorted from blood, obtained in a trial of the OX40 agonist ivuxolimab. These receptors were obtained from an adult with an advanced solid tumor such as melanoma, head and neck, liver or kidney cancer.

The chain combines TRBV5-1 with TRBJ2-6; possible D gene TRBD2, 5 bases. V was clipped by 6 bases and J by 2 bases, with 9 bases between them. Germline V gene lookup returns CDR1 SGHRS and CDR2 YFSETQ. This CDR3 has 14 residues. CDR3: CASNPSPGANVLTF. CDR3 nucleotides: TGCGCCAGCAATCCTAGCCCTGGGGCCAACGTCCTGACTTTC.

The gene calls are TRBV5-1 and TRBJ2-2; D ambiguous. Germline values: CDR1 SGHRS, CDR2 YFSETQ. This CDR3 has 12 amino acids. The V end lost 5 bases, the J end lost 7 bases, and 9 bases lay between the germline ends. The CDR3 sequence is CASRPGDGELFF. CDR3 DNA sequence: TGCGCCAGCAGGCCCGGAGACGGGGAGCTGTTTTTT. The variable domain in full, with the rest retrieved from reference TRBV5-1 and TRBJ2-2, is KAGVTQTPRYLIKTRGQQVTLSCSPISGHRSVSWYQQTPGQGLQFLFEYFSETQRNKGNFPGRFSGRQFSNSRSEMNVSTLELGDSALYLCASRPGDGELFFGEGSRLTVL.

The CDR3 nucleotides read TGTGCCAGCAGCGGGGTCAGCAATTCGAGAGGAAACACCATATATTTT. Translated: CASSGVSNSRGNTIYF. The chain carries TRBV9 and TRBJ1-3; no clear D. The CDR3 runs to 16 residues. V lost 3 bases, J lost 4 bases, and 17 bases lay in between. Germline CDR1 SGDLS, CDR2 YYNGEE.

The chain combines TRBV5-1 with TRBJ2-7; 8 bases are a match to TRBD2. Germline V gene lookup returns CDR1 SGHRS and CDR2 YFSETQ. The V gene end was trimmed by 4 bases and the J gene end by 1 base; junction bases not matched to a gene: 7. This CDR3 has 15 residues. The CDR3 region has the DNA TGCGCCAGCAGCCTGGGGCGGGGGGTATCCTACGAGCAGTACTTC. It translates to CASSLGRGVSYEQYF. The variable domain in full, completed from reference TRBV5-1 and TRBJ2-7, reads KAGVTQTPRYLIKTRGQQVTLSCSPISGHRSVSWYQQTPGQGLQFLFEYFSETQRNKGNFPGRFSGRQFSNSRSEMNVSTLELGDSALYLCASSLGRGVSYEQYFGPGTRLTVT.

CDR3 nucleotides: TGTGCCAGCAGCTCAATGTCGGCTAACACTGAAGCTTTCTTT. This encodes CASSSMSANTEAFF. The rearrangement links TRBV7-2 to TRBJ1-1; D unclear. The germline V gene has CDR1 SGHTA and CDR2 FQGNSA. Trimming stripped 4 bases from V and 2 bases from J, with 11 bases between. The CDR3 is made up of 14 amino acids.

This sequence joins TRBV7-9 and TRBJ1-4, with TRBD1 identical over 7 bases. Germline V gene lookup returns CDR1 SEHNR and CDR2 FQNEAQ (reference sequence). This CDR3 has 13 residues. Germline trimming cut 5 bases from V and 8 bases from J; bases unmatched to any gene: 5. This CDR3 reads CASSLGDSEKLFF. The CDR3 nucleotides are TGTGCCAGCAGCCTGGGGGACAGCGAAAAACTGTTTTTT.

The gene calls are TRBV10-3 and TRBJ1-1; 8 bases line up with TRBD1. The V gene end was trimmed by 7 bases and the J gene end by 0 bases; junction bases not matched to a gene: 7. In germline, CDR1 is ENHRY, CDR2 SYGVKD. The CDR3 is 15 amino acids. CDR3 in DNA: TGTGCCATCACCGCGACAGGGGACTTGAACACTGAAGCTTTCTTT. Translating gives CAITATGDLNTEAFF.

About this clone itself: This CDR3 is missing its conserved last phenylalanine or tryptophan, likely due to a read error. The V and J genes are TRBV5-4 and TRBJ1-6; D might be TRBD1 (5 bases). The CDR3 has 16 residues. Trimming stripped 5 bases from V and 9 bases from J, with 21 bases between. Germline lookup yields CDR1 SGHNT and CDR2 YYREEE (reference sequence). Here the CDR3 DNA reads TGTGCCAGCAGTCAGAGGGGAGCCGGGGCTGCTTCACCCCTCCACCTT. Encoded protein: CASSQRGAGAASPLHL.

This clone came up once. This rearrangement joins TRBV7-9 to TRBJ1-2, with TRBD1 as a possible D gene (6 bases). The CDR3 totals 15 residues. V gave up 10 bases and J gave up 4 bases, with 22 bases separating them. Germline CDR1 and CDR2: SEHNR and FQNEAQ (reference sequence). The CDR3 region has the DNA TGTGCCACCGCGCATTACAGGGTACAGATCTATGGCTACACCTTC. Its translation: CATAHYRVQIYGYTF.

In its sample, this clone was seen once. This CDR3 reads CASSSGPNTEAFF. CDR3 DNA sequence: TGTGCCAGCAGCTCCGGACCGAACACTGAAGCTTTCTTT. The chain is built from TRBV7-2 and TRBJ1-1, with D hard to call. The germline CDR1 and CDR2 sequences are SGHTA and FQGNSA. V was pared by 4 bases and J by 1 base, with 7 bases between. This CDR3 has 13 amino acids.

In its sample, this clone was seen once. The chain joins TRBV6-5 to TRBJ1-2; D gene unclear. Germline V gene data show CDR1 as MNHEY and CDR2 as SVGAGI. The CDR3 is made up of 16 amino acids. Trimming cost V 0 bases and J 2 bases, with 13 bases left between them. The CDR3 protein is CASSYSGSRANYGYTF. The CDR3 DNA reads TGTGCCAGCAGTTACTCGGGCAGTAGAGCCAACTATGGCTACACCTTC.

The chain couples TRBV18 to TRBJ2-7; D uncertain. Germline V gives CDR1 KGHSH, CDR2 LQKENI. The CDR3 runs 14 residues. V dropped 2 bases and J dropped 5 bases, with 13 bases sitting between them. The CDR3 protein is CASSPGFSRNEQYF. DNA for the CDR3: TGTGCCAGCTCACCAGGGTTTAGTAGGAACGAGCAGTACTTC. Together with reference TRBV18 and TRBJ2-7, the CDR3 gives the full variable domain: NAGVMQNPRHLVRRRGQEARLRCSPMKGHSHVYWYRQLPEEGLKFMVYLQKENIIDESGMPKERFSAEFPKEGPSILRIQQVVRGDSAAYFCASSPGFSRNEQYFGPGTRLTVT.

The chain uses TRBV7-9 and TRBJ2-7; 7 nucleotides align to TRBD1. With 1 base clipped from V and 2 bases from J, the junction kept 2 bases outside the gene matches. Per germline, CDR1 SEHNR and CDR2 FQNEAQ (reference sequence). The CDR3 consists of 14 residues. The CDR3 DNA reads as TGTGCCAGCAGCTTAGTTGGGACAGCCTACGAGCAGTACTTC. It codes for CASSLVGTAYEQYF.

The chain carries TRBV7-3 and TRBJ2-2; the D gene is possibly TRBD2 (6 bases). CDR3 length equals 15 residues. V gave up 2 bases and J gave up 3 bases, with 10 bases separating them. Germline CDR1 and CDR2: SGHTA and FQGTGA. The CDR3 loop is CASSLGGFDTGELFF. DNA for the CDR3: TGTGCCAGCAGCTTAGGGGGGTTTGACACCGGGGAGCTGTTTTTT.